One and the same sample provided the 5 T cell receptor beta chains below, sequenced in a study of T-cell reconstitution after alpha-beta-depleted transplantation in children. Researchers prepared the TCRbeta library using unique molecular identifiers, the study reports. TCRdb used MiXCR to reprocess the PCR reads, holding one entry per CDR3 protein. This table holds over 25,000 distinct CDR3 sequences, 18% found once. Source: PBMCs, mostly from graft donor cells, taken 60 days after TCRalphabeta/CD19-depleted stem cell transplant. These receptors all come from a male patient under 10 years old who had a stem cell transplant for acute lymphoblastic leukemia, so the T cells may come from the graft donor.

The chain combines TRBV20-1 with TRBJ1-4; D remains ambiguous. The germline V gene has CDR1 DFQATT and CDR2 SNEGSKA (reference sequence). V was cut by 6 bases and J by 8 bases, with 7 bases left in between. This CDR3 contains 10 residues. Here the CDR3 DNA reads TGCAGTGCCGGGCAGGAAAAACTGTTTTTT. This gives the protein CSAGQEKLFF.

The V gene is TRBV6-4, the J gene TRBJ2-5; 14 nucleotides match TRBD2. With V trimmed by 3 bases and J by 4 bases, 1 base remained unmatched. The CDR3 sequence is 15 residues long. Germline values: CDR1 MRHNA, CDR2 SNTAGT. The CDR3 here is CASSEGTSGGETQYF. The CDR3 coding sequence is TGTGCCAGCAGTGAGGGGACTAGCGGGGGAGAGACCCAGTACTTC.

There are many counts of this clonotype. The chain links TRBV29-1 to TRBJ2-1; 8 bases map to TRBD1. Germline-derived CDR1 and CDR2 are SQVTM and ANQGSEA. The CDR3 totals 14 residues. Losses at the gene ends were 5 bases for V and 6 bases for J; bases not matched to a gene: 9. As DNA, the CDR3 is TGCAGCGTTCTCGGGCAGGGGGCTGGCAATGAGCAGTTCTTC. Its protein is CSVLGQGAGNEQFF.

The chain links TRBV12-3 or TRBV12-4 to TRBJ1-2; possible D gene TRBD1, 6 bases. V was pared by 6 bases and J by 8 bases, with 16 bases between. CDR3 length: 13 amino acids. The CDR3 bases are TGTGCCAGCAGCCTGCTGGAGGGGGTCGGCTACACCTTC. It translates to CASSLLEGVGYTF.

This clonotype was observed a handful of times. This chain joins TRBV5-1 and TRBJ2-2; TRBD1 agrees at 7 bases. Trimming at V came to 5 bases and at J to 4 bases, leaving 5 bases not matched to a gene. Germline lookup yields CDR1 SGHRS and CDR2 YFSETQ. The CDR3 spans 14 residues. CDR3 in amino acids: CASSPTGSTGELFF. CDR3 DNA sequence: TGCGCCAGCAGTCCGACAGGGTCCACCGGGGAGCTGTTTTTT.